Included here is one T cell receptor (beta chain) sequence, with context. Antigen unknown. Germline V gene data show CDR1 as MNHNY and CDR2 as SVGAGI (reference sequence). V dropped 1 base and J dropped 1; count of bases not matched to a gene: 2. There are 15 residues in the CDR3. It was into CD45RA+ naive and CD45RA-negative memory subsets that the CD4+ cells were split. In the sorted-subset replicate PCRs, around 0.2 ug DNA, 29,000 or so T cell genomes, was used. Data came from immunoSEQ multiplex PCR; TCRdb stores just in-frame clones and leaves some out. The table shows some 2.4 million clones, with 93% occurring only once. The sample belongs to a study of shared clonotypes between healthy human individuals. About the study: Plates per donor: three CD4 naive, three CD4 memory, two CD8 naive, one CD8 memory.

Findings and caveats of the study: Naive CD4 clonotypes overlapped across a handful of donors at about 5.3%.

This sequence was found in a man between 18 and 29 years old in good health. Some clones in this sample may be carry-over from other donors' samples. The chain employs TRBV6-6 and TRBJ2-7; 9 nucleotides line up with TRBD2. Sample: naive CD4+ T cells from PBMCs. Subset meaning: CD45RA+ positively selected. The CDR3 region has the DNA TGTGCCAGCAGTTACTTGGCGGGAGGGTCCTACGAGCAGTACTTC. Encoded protein: CASSYLAGGSYEQYF.